This T cell receptor (beta chain) was observed in a study of relationships among human T cell subsets. The CDR3 runs to 14 residues. The germline CDR1 and CDR2 sequences are SGHAT and FQNNGV. Between the trimmed V and J ends, which lost 8 bases and 1 base, there was a span of 14 bases. Semiquantitative ARM-PCR amplified T cell receptor alpha and beta CDR3 regions from mRNA. Exponential amplification used communal superprimers after tagged nested gene-specific primers in ARM-PCR. TCRdb re-analysed the multiplex PCR reads in MiXCR, keeping a single row per CDR3 protein. The sample lists around 14,000 distinct CDR3 sequences; about 60% were seen once. On this clonotype itself: What it recognizes is unknown.

Subset-specific monoclonal antibody beads were used to isolate T cell subsets. General study results and limits: The seven subsets showed no significant differences in gene usage or CDR3 length. Substantial CDR3 sharing among Th1, Th2 and regulatory cells suggested stochastic fate choice. Over 55% of CD8+ cytotoxic sequences were in clones over 100 reads; regulatory and Th2 had few.

Sequencing was done on a sample of total T cells sorted from blood. The sequence derives from a man aged 35 to 55 in good health. The chain links TRBV11-2 to TRBJ1-1; D gene uncertain. CDR3 bases: TGTGCCAGCGGCCCCCAAGGAAAGAACACTGAAGCTTTCTTT. Its protein product is CASGPQGKNTEAFF.